This T cell receptor (beta chain) was observed in a study of blood T cell repertoires in COVID-19. The overall study: Sample material is recorded as cDNA or gDNA derived from T cells, B-cell-depleted T cells, or PBMCs.

Germline V gene sequence: CDR1 WNHNN, CDR2 SYGVQD (reference sequence). Losses at the gene ends were 5 bases for V and 4 bases for J; bases not matched to a gene: 11. CDR3 length: 16 amino acids. In the original analysis: Reference gene primer amplification in the assay estimated nucleated cell counts. The table came from immunoSEQ multiplex PCR; TCRdb's copy has only in-frame clones and leaves some out. From that table come the V and J calls and clone size; the DNA was used to work out D and trimming. This sample has about 73,000 clones, with approximately 83% found just once. This chain uses TRBV10-1 with TRBJ2-7; TRBD1 aligns across 10 bases. Sequenced sample: peripheral blood. The clonotype was recovered from a human donor in a cohort sampled during active COVID-19. CDR3 in DNA: TGCGCCAGCAGTCCAACCGGGACAGGGGATGAGTACGAGCAGTACTTC. Translation: CASSPTGTGDEYEQYF.